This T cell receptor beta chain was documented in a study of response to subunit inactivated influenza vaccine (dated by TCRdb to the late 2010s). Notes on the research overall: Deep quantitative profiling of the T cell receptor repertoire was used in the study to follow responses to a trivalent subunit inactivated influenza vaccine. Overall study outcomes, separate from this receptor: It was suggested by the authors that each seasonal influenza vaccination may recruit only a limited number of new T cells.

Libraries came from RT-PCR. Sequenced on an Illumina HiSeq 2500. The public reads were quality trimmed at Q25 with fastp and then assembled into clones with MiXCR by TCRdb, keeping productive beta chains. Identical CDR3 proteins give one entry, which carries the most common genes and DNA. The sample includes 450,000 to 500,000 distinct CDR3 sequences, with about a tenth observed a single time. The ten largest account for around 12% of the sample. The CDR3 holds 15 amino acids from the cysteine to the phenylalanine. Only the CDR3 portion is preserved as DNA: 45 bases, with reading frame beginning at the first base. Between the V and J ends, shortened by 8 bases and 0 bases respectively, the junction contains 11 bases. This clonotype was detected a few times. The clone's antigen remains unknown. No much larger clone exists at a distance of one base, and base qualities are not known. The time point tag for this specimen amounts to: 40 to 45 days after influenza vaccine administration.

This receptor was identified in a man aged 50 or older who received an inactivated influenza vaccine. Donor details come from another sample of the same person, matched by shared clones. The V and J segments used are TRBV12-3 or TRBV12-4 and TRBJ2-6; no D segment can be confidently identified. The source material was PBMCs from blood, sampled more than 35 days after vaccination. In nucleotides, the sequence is TGTGCCAGCCAGACGGTTTTCTCTGGGGCCAACGTCCTGACTTTC. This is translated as CASQTVFSGANVLTF.